This entry lists 25 T cell receptor beta chains sequenced from one sample in a study of shared clonotypes between healthy human individuals. Libraries were prepared by immunoSEQ multiplex PCR; TCRdb keeps only in-frame clonotypes and omits some of them. The sample has 950,000 to 1,300,000 clones; about 75% are singletons. Material: memory CD4+ T cells sorted from blood. Subset described: CD45RA-negative fraction. Every receptor here comes from a man younger than 30 in good health.

The chain links TRBV6-5 to TRBJ1-2; D call uncertain. Trimming shortened V by 8 bases and J by 4 bases, and 8 bases separated the two germline ends. This CDR3 has 11 amino acids. Germline CDR1 is MNHEY and CDR2 is SVGAGI. CDR3 sequence: CASRTFYGYTF. The CDR3 DNA sequence: TGTGCCAGCCGTACTTTCTATGGCTACACCTTC.

The CDR3 nucleotides are TGTGCCAGTATGAGGACGGGACAGGATAATTCACCCCTCCACTTT. It yields the protein CASMRTGQDNSPLHF. The gene calls are TRBV19 and TRBJ1-6; 8 positions match TRBD1. Germline V gene lookup returns CDR1 LNHDA and CDR2 SQIVND (reference sequence). With 7 bases clipped from V and 5 bases from J, the junction kept 7 bases outside the gene matches. The CDR3 covers 15 residues.

This clone was recorded many times. The chain uses TRBV20-1 and TRBJ2-2; D is uncertain. Germline-derived CDR1 and CDR2 are DFQATT and SNEGSKA (reference sequence). The V end lost 6 bases, the J end lost 7 bases, and 9 bases lay between the germline ends. This CDR3 comprises 11 residues. The CDR3 DNA is TGCAGTGCCATGAGAGGCGGGGAGCTGTTTTTT. Its translation is CSAMRGGELFF.

This chain uses TRBV7-2 with TRBJ1-5; maybe TRBD1 (6 bases). The CDR3 is made up of 16 amino acids. Trimming removed 4 bases from V and 6 bases from J, with 19 bases in between. Looked up from germline, CDR1 is SGHTA and CDR2 is FQGNSA. CDR3 sequence: CASSSGLEGGGQPQHF. In DNA form, the CDR3 reads TGTGCCAGCAGCTCCGGACTCGAAGGGGGAGGTCAGCCCCAGCATTTT.

The chain has TRBV30 and TRBJ1-3, with D unresolved. The CDR3 is 15 amino acids. The germline V and J ends were trimmed by 0 bases and 0 bases, with 9 bases remaining between them. CDR1 GTSNPN and CDR2 SVGIG come from the germline V gene (reference sequence). The CDR3 DNA reads as TGTGCCTGGAGTGTACTTGTTAACTCTGGAAACACCATATATTTT. As protein: CAWSVLVNSGNTIYF.

The chain is built from TRBV4-3 and TRBJ2-2, with D possibly TRBD1 on 6 matching bases. The germline CDR1 and CDR2 sequences are LGHNA and YSLEER. Trimming stripped 3 bases from V and 6 bases from J, with 14 bases between. The CDR3 length is 15 residues. DNA of the CDR3: TGCGCCAGCAGCCAGTCTACAGGGTTTGCCGGGGAGCTGTTTTTT. This encodes CASSQSTGFAGELFF.

In regard to this clone: The same CDR3 is also encoded by other DNA sequences in this sample. The chain uses TRBV18 and TRBJ1-2, with D possibly being TRBD1 (6 bases). Germline V gene sequence: CDR1 KGHSH, CDR2 LQKENI. This CDR3 is built from 14 residues. V was clipped by 3 bases and J by 2 bases, with 10 bases between them. The DNA for the CDR3 is TGTGCCAGCTCACCGGACAGCTACAACTATGGCTACACCTTC. Its protein product is CASSPDSYNYGYTF.

CDR3 region: CAWSRQGYTGELFF. DNA of the CDR3: TGTGCCTGGAGTCGACAGGGGTACACCGGGGAGCTGTTTTTT. The chain carries TRBV30 and TRBJ2-2; 8 bases match TRBD1. The CDR3 spans 14 residues. J lost 3 bases, V lost 2 bases, and 2 bases had no gene match. CDR1 is GTSNPN and CDR2 is SVGIG in the germline V gene (reference sequence).

The chain combines TRBV19 with TRBJ1-5, with no clear D. Trimming shortened V by 10 bases and J by 4 bases, and 14 bases separated the two germline ends. This CDR3 has 13 residues. Germline-derived CDR1 and CDR2 are LNHDA and SQIVND (reference sequence). CDR3 sequence: CATREVGNQPQHF. CDR3 nucleotide sequence: TGTGCCACCCGGGAGGTGGGGAATCAGCCCCAGCATTTT.

The CDR3 nucleotides read TGCGCCAGCACCCTGGCACCCGTCTCTGGAAACACCATATATTTT. It translates to CASTLAPVSGNTIYF. This sequence joins TRBV5-1 and TRBJ1-3; D not certain. CDR1 is SGHRS, CDR2 YFSETQ, per germline. The ends were cut back, 6 bases at V and 0 bases at J, with 13 bases in the middle. CDR3 length: 15 amino acids.

Concerning this clone: This sample includes further DNA sequences coding for the same CDR3. This chain connects TRBV10-2 to TRBJ1-3; no definite D call. V was shortened by 0 bases and J by 1 base, with 7 bases between the two germline ends. The germline V gene encodes CDR1 WSHSY and CDR2 SAAADI. This CDR3 region has 15 residues. CDR3 region: CASSESGGSGNTIYF. As DNA, the CDR3 is TGCGCCAGCAGTGAGTCAGGAGGGTCTGGAAACACCATATATTTT.

This clone was observed a handful of times. The chain links TRBV4-1 to TRBJ1-3; D might be TRBD1 (6 bases). CDR3 length equals 15 residues. The V and J ends lost 0 bases and 3 bases respectively, with 9 bases between them. CDR1 and CDR2 from the germline V gene are MGHRA and YSYEKL. The CDR3 region is CASSQDSGVGNTIYF. The CDR3 DNA sequence: TGCGCCAGCAGCCAAGATTCAGGGGTTGGAAACACCATATATTTT.

The chain carries TRBV18 and TRBJ2-2; D assignment may be TRBD1 or TRBD2 (5 bases each). The germline V and J ends were trimmed by 4 bases and 5 bases, with 8 bases remaining between them. The CDR3 consists of 13 residues. The germline gives CDR1 KGHSH, CDR2 LQKENI. As DNA, the CDR3 is TGTGCCAGCTCACTGGGGGAGACCGGGGAGCTGTTTTTT. Residues: CASSLGETGELFF.

The genes are TRBV6-5 and TRBJ1-2; 7 bases are a match to TRBD1. This CDR3 contains 15 residues. Losses at the gene ends were 5 bases for V and 5 bases for J; bases not matched to a gene: 11. Germline V gives CDR1 MNHEY, CDR2 SVGAGI. The CDR3: CASSGHRGSGYGYTF. CDR3 DNA sequence: TGTGCCAGCAGTGGCCACAGGGGTTCGGGGTATGGCTACACCTTC.

The rearrangement uses TRBV28 and TRBJ1-5; D is possibly TRBD1 (6 bases). The CDR3 contains 15 residues. V lost 6 bases and J 7 bases, leaving 19 bases between the germline ends. Germline loops: CDR1 MDHEN, CDR2 SYDVKM. DNA of the CDR3: TGTGCCAGCAGCCAAGGACAGACCGGGGGCCAGCCCCAGCATTTT. Protein sequence: CASSQGQTGGQPQHF.

The gene calls are TRBV6-6 and TRBJ1-5, with 7 bases identical to TRBD1. The CDR3 covers 15 residues. Germline V gene sequence: CDR1 MNHNY, CDR2 SVGAGI (reference sequence). Trimming removed 2 bases from V and 5 bases from J; junction bases left unmatched: 6. The CDR3 loop is CASSYAYRGHQPQHF. The CDR3 DNA reads TGTGCCAGCAGTTACGCATACAGGGGACATCAGCCCCAGCATTTT.

The chain combines TRBV5-5 with TRBJ2-5; the D call may be TRBD1 or TRBD2 (5 bases each). Trimming pared 4 bases from V and 2 bases from J, leaving 30 bases between. The germline gives CDR1 SGHKS, CDR2 YYEKEE (reference sequence). The CDR3 is 20 residues long. The DNA for the CDR3 is TGTGCCAGCAGCATCGCTGACCTGGGGACCGACCAAACACCGCAAGAGACCCAGTACTTC. Translation gives CASSIADLGTDQTPQETQYF.

V usage is TRBV2 and J usage is TRBJ2-5; D is unclear. CDR1 is SNHLY and CDR2 is FYNNEI in the germline V gene. Trimming stripped 2 bases from V and 7 bases from J, with 11 bases between. The CDR3 sequence is 13 residues long. Written as DNA, the CDR3 is TGTGCCAGCAGTGAATGGGGTAGAGGGACCCAGTACTTC. Translated: CASSEWGRGTQYF.

The table lists this clone with a count of one. The genes are TRBV11-3 and TRBJ1-1; no clear D. CDR1 and CDR2 (germline): SGHNT, YENEEA. The V end lost 2 bases, the J end lost 1 base, and 8 bases lay between the germline ends. The CDR3 sequence is 14 residues long. The CDR3 DNA sequence: TGTGCCAGCAGCTTAAGGTTACGGAACACTGAAGCTTTCTTT. Protein product: CASSLRLRNTEAFF.

This clone came up a few times. The chain carries TRBV9 and TRBJ2-4, with 14 bases matching TRBD2. J lost 5 bases, V lost 3 bases, and 4 bases had no gene match. The germline V gene encodes CDR1 SGDLS and CDR2 YYNGEE. CDR3 size: 16 residues. The CDR3 is CASSARLAGGQNIQYF. The CDR3 region has the DNA TGTGCCAGCAGCGCCAGACTAGCGGGAGGGCAAAACATTCAGTACTTC.

This clone was found once. The chain links TRBV7-2 to TRBJ2-2, with a possible D match to TRBD2 (7 bases). CDR1 is SGHTA, CDR2 FQGNSA, per germline. The CDR3 spans 16 residues. The V and J ends lost 4 bases and 6 bases respectively, with 18 bases between them. The CDR3 here is CASSSVGGGLAGELFF. CDR3 sequence (DNA): TGTGCCAGCAGCTCTGTAGGCGGGGGCTTGGCCGGGGAGCTGTTTTTT.

This clone was counted only a few times. The CDR3 DNA reads as TGTGCCAGCAGTCAAGGAAACATTCAGTACTTC. Translation gives CASSQGNIQYF. The gene calls are TRBV6-5 and TRBJ2-4; D not resolved. The CDR3 consists of 11 residues. Germline CDR1 and CDR2: MNHEY and SVGAGI. V shed 5 bases and J shed 6 bases, with 5 bases lying between them.

The chain is built from TRBV2 and TRBJ1-3, with 7 bases identical to TRBD1. From germline, CDR1 is SNHLY and CDR2 FYNNEI. The CDR3 runs to 16 residues. V shed 6 bases, J shed 0 bases, and the junction held 8 bases outside the gene matches. In nucleotides, the CDR3 is TGTGCCAGCAGGAGGGACAGTGAGAGCTCTGGAAACACCATATATTTT. This encodes CASRRDSESSGNTIYF.

The V gene is TRBV18, the J gene TRBJ2-1; no reliable D call. This CDR3 is 16 amino acids long. The germline V gene has CDR1 KGHSH and CDR2 LQKENI. The V end was cut by 0 bases, the J end by 2 bases, with 11 bases between. In nucleotides, the CDR3 is TGTGCCAGCTCACCACCGAACAGCCTGACCTACAATGAGCAGTTCTTC. It is translated as CASSPPNSLTYNEQFF.

This chain connects TRBV19 to TRBJ2-5, with 7 nucleotides matching TRBD1. Germline CDR1 reads LNHDA; CDR2 reads SQIVND (reference sequence). There are 14 residues in the CDR3. The V and J ends lost 5 bases and 5 bases, in that order; junction bases with no gene match: 8. The CDR3 sequence: CASSVTGVRETQYF. CDR3 bases: TGTGCCAGTAGTGTCACAGGGGTCCGGGAGACCCAGTACTTC.